This TCR beta chain is drawn from a study of OX40 agonist ivuxolimab in advanced cancers. Whole-study results and caveats: At 0.1 to 3.0 mg/kg, clonal expansion of CD4+ and CD8+ blood T cells had occurred by week 6.

Clones were read by immunoSEQ multiplex PCR, and TCRdb kept only the in-frame ones, dropping some. The data contain 30,000 to 40,000 clones, nearly 95% of them seen just once; the ten biggest clones take up 4% to 5%. Per germline, CDR1 GTSNPN and CDR2 SVGIG (reference sequence). The V end was cut by 3 bases, the J end by 6 bases, with 15 bases between. This CDR3 region has 13 residues. About this clone itself: Its antigen remains unidentified.

The receptor comes from an adult with an advanced solid tumor such as melanoma, head and neck, liver or kidney cancer. Source: CD4+ or CD8+ T cells sorted from blood, taken in a trial of the OX40 agonist ivuxolimab. The chain joins TRBV30 to TRBJ2-7; possible D gene TRBD2, 5 bases. CDR3 in amino acids: CAWSGRGLGEQYF. In DNA, the CDR3 is TGTGCCTGGAGCGGACGGGGTTTGGGCGAGCAGTACTTC.